This passage covers 28 T cell receptor beta chains from one sample sequenced in a study of shared clonotypes between healthy human individuals. TCRdb keeps only in-frame clones here, not all; method: immunoSEQ multiplex PCR. This sample has roughly 2.2 million clones, with roughly 90% found just once. Sequenced sample: naive CD4+ T cells from PBMCs. Documented subset: CD45RA+ positively selected. The receptor set was obtained from a young man in good health. Some clones in this sample may be carry-over from other donors' samples.

This clone was seen a handful of times. This specimen includes other DNA sequences encoding the same CDR3. This chain joins TRBV19 and TRBJ1-1, with no clear D. Germline values: CDR1 LNHDA, CDR2 SQIVND (reference sequence). This CDR3 has 11 amino acids. V lost 5 bases to trimming and J lost 1 base, with 2 bases between them. The DNA for the CDR3 is TGTGCCAGTAGTGAGAACACTGAAGCTTTCTTT. This codes for CASSENTEAFF.

The chain combines TRBV5-6 with TRBJ1-4; unclear D gene. Germline V CDR1 and CDR2: SGHDT, YYEEEE. V gave up 1 base and J gave up 3 bases, with 7 bases separating them. This CDR3 is 14 amino acids long. The CDR3 nucleotides read TGTGCCAGCAGCTTGACTGGGCCTAATGAAAAACTGTTTTTT. Translation: CASSLTGPNEKLFF.

The chain recombines TRBV18 with TRBJ2-6; 7 bases align to TRBD1. Trimming cost V 4 bases and J 4 bases; bases outside gene matches: 10. From germline, CDR1 is KGHSH and CDR2 LQKENI. This CDR3 region has 17 residues. Written as DNA, the CDR3 is TGTGCCAGCTCACTCGGGACAGTTGCGACGGGGGCCAACGTCCTGACTTTC. This codes for CASSLGTVATGANVLTF. The full variable domain, its missing parts supplied by reference TRBV18 and TRBJ2-6, is NAGVMQNPRHLVRRRGQEARLRCSPMKGHSHVYWYRQLPEEGLKFMVYLQKENIIDESGMPKERFSAEFPKEGPSILRIQQVVRGDSAAYFCASSLGTVATGANVLTFGAGSRLTVL.

The J gene is TRBJ2-6, the V gene TRBV5-1; D gene unclear. This CDR3 is built from 13 residues. Germline V lookup: CDR1 SGHRS, CDR2 YFSETQ. Trimming removed 4 bases from V and 2 bases from J, with 4 bases in between. CDR3 in DNA: TGCGCCAGCAGCCCAACTGGGGCCAACGTCCTGACTTTC. It translates to CASSPTGANVLTF.

This clone was observed once. The chain employs TRBV28 and TRBJ1-6; D remains ambiguous. The CDR3 runs to 14 residues. In germline, CDR1 is MDHEN, CDR2 SYDVKM. V was shortened by 7 bases and J by 6 bases, with 13 bases between the two germline ends. DNA for the CDR3: TGTGCCAGCAAAATCCTCTCGACTAATTCACCCCTCCACTTT. As protein: CASKILSTNSPLHF. Together with reference TRBV28 and TRBJ1-6, the CDR3 gives the full variable domain: DVKVTQSSRYLVKRTGEKVFLECVQDMDHENMFWYRQDPGLGLRLIYFSYDVKMKEKGDIPEGYSVSREKKERFSLILESASTNQTSMYLCASKILSTNSPLHFGNGTRLTVT.

This rearrangement joins TRBV11-2 to TRBJ1-2; TRBD1 agrees at 8 bases. The CDR3 length is 15 residues. Germline CDR1 and CDR2: SGHAT and FQNNGV. Trimming took 5 bases from V and 2 from J; bases not matched to a gene: 7. The CDR3 region is CASSRNRQGNYGYTF. The CDR3 coding sequence is TGTGCCAGCAGCCGCAATCGACAGGGGAACTATGGCTACACCTTC.

The J gene is TRBJ2-5, the V gene TRBV7-8, with D possibly being TRBD2 (5 bases). The CDR3 length is 10 residues. Germline V gives CDR1 SGHVS, CDR2 FQNEAQ. DNA for the CDR3: TGTGTCGAGGGCTGGGAGACCCAGTACTTC. Encoded protein: CVEGWETQYF.

CDR3 DNA: TGTGCCAGCAGTCAAGGACTAGCGGGCACCGGGGAGCTGTTTTTT. Its translation is CASSQGLAGTGELFF. The chain combines TRBV28 with TRBJ2-2; TRBD2 matches 11 bases. The V gene end was trimmed by 5 bases and the J gene end by 4 bases; junction bases not matched to a gene: 3. CDR3 length: 15 residues. CDR1 is MDHEN, CDR2 SYDVKM, per germline.

The chain joins TRBV5-1 to TRBJ2-1; 7 bases match TRBD2. The CDR3 has 15 residues. Germline values: CDR1 SGHRS, CDR2 YFSETQ. The V gene end was trimmed by 0 bases and the J gene end by 7 bases; junction bases not matched to a gene: 7. The CDR3 loop is CASSLGGRRANEQFF. The CDR3 DNA is TGCGCCAGCAGCTTGGGCGGGAGAAGGGCGAATGAGCAGTTCTTC.

About this clone: Different DNA sequences within this sample yield the same CDR3. The chain employs TRBV6-1 and TRBJ2-3, with 7 bases lining up with TRBD2. V was pared by 4 bases and J by 0 bases, with 4 bases of the junction left unmatched. Germline V gene data show CDR1 as MNHNS and CDR2 as SASEGT. The CDR3 has 15 amino acids. The CDR3: CASSVASGSTDTQYF. The CDR3 DNA reads as TGTGCCAGCAGTGTAGCTAGCGGCAGCACAGATACGCAGTATTTT.

The rearrangement uses TRBV6-6 and TRBJ2-3, with D uncertain. The CDR3 consists of 16 residues. V was cut by 6 bases and J by 0 bases, with 16 bases left in between. Germline lookup yields CDR1 MNHNY and CDR2 SVGAGI (reference sequence). CDR3 residues: CASSPPVRPSTDTQYF. The CDR3, as DNA: TGTGCCAGCAGCCCCCCAGTCAGACCTAGCACAGATACGCAGTATTTT.

This clone occurred once. This chain connects TRBV7-9 to TRBJ2-3, with D maybe TRBD1 (5 bases). CDR3 length equals 17 residues. Trimming cost V 6 bases and J 2 bases, with 21 bases left between them. The germline CDR1 and CDR2 sequences are SEHNR and FQNEAQ (reference sequence). CDR3 protein: CASRLELVTDITDTQYF. The CDR3 DNA reads TGTGCCAGCAGACTGGAACTCGTGACAGACATCACAGATACGCAGTATTTT.

The rearrangement joins TRBV30 to TRBJ2-5; possibly TRBD1 or TRBD2 for D (6 bases each). The DNA end favors TRBJ2-7, so the J call may be wrong. The CDR3 contains 15 residues. From germline, CDR1 is GTSNPN and CDR2 SVGIG (reference sequence). CDR3 in DNA: TGTGCCTGGAACCTAGAACTGGGGGGCGGCTACGAGCAGTACTTC. Residues: CAWNLELGGGYEQYF.

The chain uses TRBV25-1 and TRBJ2-3; 14 bases fit TRBD2. CDR1 is MGHDK, CDR2 SYGVNS, per germline. V was pared by 5 bases and J by 4 bases, with 2 bases of the junction left unmatched. The CDR3 sequence is 15 residues long. The CDR3 loop is CASSPGLAGADTQYF. The CDR3 region has the DNA TGTGCCAGCAGTCCGGGACTAGCGGGAGCAGATACGCAGTATTTT. The variable domain in full, with the rest retrieved from reference TRBV25-1 and TRBJ2-3, is EADIYQTPRYLVIGTGKKITLECSQTMGHDKMYWYQQDPGMELHLIHYSYGVNSTEKGDLSSESTVSRIRTEHFPLTLESARPSHTSQYLCASSPGLAGADTQYFGPGTRLTVL.

V usage is TRBV9 and J usage is TRBJ2-1; D not certain. V lost 0 bases, J lost 7 bases, and 5 bases lay in between. Germline CDR1 and CDR2: SGDLS and YYNGEE. The CDR3 contains 12 residues. The CDR3 region is CASSVDANEQFF. The CDR3 DNA reads as TGTGCCAGCAGCGTAGATGCAAATGAGCAGTTCTTC. The full variable domain, completed using reference TRBV9 and TRBJ2-1, is DSGVTQTPKHLITATGQRVTLRCSPRSGDLSVYWYQQSLDQGLQFLIQYYNGEERAKGNILERFSAQQFPDLHSELNLSSLELGDSALYFCASSVDANEQFFGPGTRLTVL.

The chain uses TRBV18 and TRBJ2-1; either TRBD1 or TRBD2 may fit D (5 bases each). Between the trimmed V and J ends, which lost 6 bases and 0 bases, there was a span of 21 bases. The CDR3 covers 18 residues. Germline CDR1 and CDR2: KGHSH and LQKENI. The CDR3 here is CASSYRDDSFRSYNEQFF. CDR3 in DNA: TGTGCCAGCTCGTACCGGGACGACAGTTTCCGCTCCTACAATGAGCAGTTCTTC. The variable domain in full, with the rest retrieved from reference TRBV18 and TRBJ2-1, is NAGVMQNPRHLVRRRGQEARLRCSPMKGHSHVYWYRQLPEEGLKFMVYLQKENIIDESGMPKERFSAEFPKEGPSILRIQQVVRGDSAAYFCASSYRDDSFRSYNEQFFGPGTRLTVL.

J is TRBJ2-1 and V is TRBV27; perhaps TRBD2 as D (6 bases). CDR3 length: 15 amino acids. The V end was cut by 6 bases, the J end by 1 base, with 13 bases between. Germline lookup yields CDR1 MNHEY and CDR2 SMNVEV (reference sequence). Here the CDR3 reads CASSPGTASYNEQFF. CDR3 in DNA: TGTGCCAGCAGCCCCGGGACTGCATCCTACAATGAGCAGTTCTTC.

The J gene is TRBJ2-3, the V gene TRBV10-3; 11 bases map to TRBD2. With 5 bases clipped from V and 2 bases from J, the junction kept 9 bases outside the gene matches. CDR3 size: 17 residues. Germline lookup yields CDR1 ENHRY and CDR2 SYGVKD. The CDR3 DNA reads TGTGCCATCAGTTCACGGACTAGCGGGCATCACACAGATACGCAGTATTTT. Translated: CAISSRTSGHHTDTQYF.

In this sample, this clone turned up once. The J gene is TRBJ2-7, the V gene TRBV28; D gene ambiguous. CDR3 length: 15 residues. Trimming took 7 bases from V and 0 from J, leaving 16 bases between them. Germline V gene lookup returns CDR1 MDHEN and CDR2 SYDVKM. The CDR3 coding sequence is TGTGCCAGCACCCTGACCACAAGGAGCTCCTACGAGCAGTACTTC. It is translated as CASTLTTRSSYEQYF.

The CDR3: CASSRSGSWRDTQYF. DNA of the CDR3: TGTGCCAGCAGTCGTAGCGGGAGTTGGCGGGATACGCAGTATTTT. The rearrangement links TRBV2 to TRBJ2-3, with 9 nucleotides matching TRBD2. The CDR3 has 15 amino acids. The junction had 9 bases not matched to a gene; V was cut back by 5 bases and J by 6 bases. Germline values: CDR1 SNHLY, CDR2 FYNNEI.

The chain carries TRBV28 and TRBJ1-2; D unresolved. The germline V gene has CDR1 MDHEN and CDR2 SYDVKM. V was clipped by 10 bases and J by 3 bases, with 15 bases between them. The CDR3 is 13 residues long. This CDR3 reads CATLKTPYYGYTF. CDR3 DNA sequence: TGTGCCACCCTGAAAACCCCATACTATGGCTACACCTTC.

The CDR3 protein is CASSSTGGWEQFF. DNA of the CDR3: TGTGCCAGCAGCTCTACAGGGGGATGGGAGCAGTTCTTC. V gene TRBV11-3 combines with J gene TRBJ2-1, with 8 bases that match TRBD1. In germline, CDR1 is SGHNT, CDR2 YENEEA. The CDR3 sequence is 13 residues long. J was trimmed by 10 bases and V by 4 bases; bases with no gene match: 6.

The rearrangement joins TRBV9 to TRBJ2-1, with D perhaps TRBD2 (5 bases). The V gene's germline CDR1 is SGDLS and CDR2 YYNGEE. V was trimmed by 3 bases and J by 5 bases, leaving 15 bases between them. This CDR3 contains 15 residues. The CDR3 here is CASSGSRRVDNEQFF. CDR3 in DNA: TGTGCCAGCAGCGGCTCGCGGCGGGTCGACAATGAGCAGTTCTTC.

The chain couples TRBV6-5 to TRBJ2-7, with D unclear. The CDR3 runs to 15 residues. Trimming stripped 0 bases from V and 4 bases from J, with 13 bases between. The germline V gene has CDR1 MNHEY and CDR2 SVGAGI. CDR3 loop: CASSYSMWEPYEQYF. CDR3 in DNA: TGTGCCAGCAGTTACTCGATGTGGGAACCGTACGAGCAGTACTTC.

With regard to this clone: At the DNA level, this CDR3 is encoded by other sequences in the same sample as well. The chain combines TRBV9 with TRBJ2-1; D remains unclear. Looked up from germline, CDR1 is SGDLS and CDR2 is YYNGEE. The CDR3 is 13 residues long. V was shortened by 0 bases and J by 2 bases, with 3 bases between the two germline ends. The CDR3 spells CASSVGPYNEQFF. The CDR3 DNA reads as TGTGCCAGCAGCGTAGGGCCCTACAATGAGCAGTTCTTC.

The V call is TRBV10-3, the J call TRBJ1-5; maybe TRBD1 (6 bases). The V end was cut by 11 bases, the J end by 3 bases, with 14 bases between. Germline assignment: CDR1 ENHRY and CDR2 SYGVKD. This CDR3 has 13 residues. The CDR3 here is CAAQGASNQPQHF. DNA for the CDR3: TGTGCCGCACAGGGAGCCTCCAATCAGCCCCAGCATTTT.

The V and J genes are TRBV2 and TRBJ1-4, with 7 bases that match TRBD1. The CDR3 covers 14 residues. V shed 6 bases, J shed 8 bases, and the junction held 9 bases outside the gene matches. Germline V gene lookup returns CDR1 SNHLY and CDR2 FYNNEI. The CDR3 coding sequence is TGTGCCAGCAGAAGACAGGGTGAGGGGGAAAAACTGTTTTTT. This gives the protein CASRRQGEGEKLFF. The entire variable domain, with the rest obtained from reference TRBV2 and TRBJ1-4, is as follows: EPEVTQTPSHQVTQMGQEVILRCVPISNHLYFYWYRQILGQKVEFLVSFYNNEISEKSEIFDDQFSVERPDGSNFTLKIRSTKLEDSAMYFCASRRQGEGEKLFFGSGTQLSVL.

This clone was found once. This CDR3 is CASSTSAGGTNYGYTF. CDR3 DNA sequence: TGTGCCAGTAGTACAAGCGCGGGAGGGACCAACTATGGCTACACCTTC. The chain carries TRBV19 and TRBJ1-2; D is possibly TRBD1 (5 bases). CDR3 length equals 16 residues. V gave up 4 bases and J gave up 2 bases, with 17 bases separating them. The germline V gene has CDR1 LNHDA and CDR2 SQIVND (reference sequence).